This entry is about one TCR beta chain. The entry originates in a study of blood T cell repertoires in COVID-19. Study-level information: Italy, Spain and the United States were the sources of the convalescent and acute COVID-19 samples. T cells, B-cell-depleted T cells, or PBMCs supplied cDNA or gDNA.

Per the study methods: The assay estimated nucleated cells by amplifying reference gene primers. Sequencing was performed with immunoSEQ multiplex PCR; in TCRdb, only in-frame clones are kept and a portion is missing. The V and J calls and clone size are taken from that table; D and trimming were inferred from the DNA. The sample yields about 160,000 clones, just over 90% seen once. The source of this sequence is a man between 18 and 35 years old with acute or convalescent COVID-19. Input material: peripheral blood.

DNA for the CDR3: TGCAGCGTTACAGGAGATACTTCCTACGAGCAGTACTTC. Translation: CSVTGDTSYEQYF. J is TRBJ2-7 and V is TRBV29-1, with D possibly being TRBD1 (5 bases). Looked up from germline, CDR1 is SQVTM and CDR2 is ANQGSEA. There are 13 residues in the CDR3. V gave up 5 bases and J gave up 1 base, with 12 bases separating them.